One sample yielded the 14 T cell receptor beta chains listed below, sequenced in a study of OX40 agonist ivuxolimab in advanced cancers. Clones were read by immunoSEQ multiplex PCR, and TCRdb kept only the in-frame ones, dropping some. The sample has about 51,000 clones; around 82% are singletons. Here the sequenced sample was CD4+ or CD8+ T cells sorted from blood, taken in a trial of the OX40 agonist ivuxolimab. The receptors stem from an adult with an advanced solid tumor such as melanoma, head and neck, liver or kidney cancer.

The V gene is TRBV27, the J gene TRBJ2-6; D is perhaps TRBD2 (5 bases). Germline V lookup: CDR1 MNHEY, CDR2 SMNVEV (reference sequence). V was cut by 5 bases and J by 6 bases, with 14 bases left in between. The CDR3 sequence is 15 residues long. The CDR3 DNA is TGTGCCAGCAGTCACTCCGAGGGATTGGCCAACGTCCTGACTTTC. It yields the protein CASSHSEGLANVLTF.

This CDR3 reads CASSLATPRGHGNTIYF. The CDR3 nucleotides read TGTGCCAGCAGCTTAGCCACCCCCAGGGGGCATGGAAACACCATATATTTT. The chain carries TRBV7-2 and TRBJ1-3, with 8 bases lining up with TRBD1. Germline loops: CDR1 SGHTA, CDR2 FQGNSA. This CDR3 has 17 residues. The trim removed 0 bases at V and 3 bases at J, leaving 7 bases unmatched.

The rearrangement links TRBV6-8 to TRBJ1-5; maybe TRBD1 (5 bases). Trimming removed 6 bases from V and 4 bases from J, with 10 bases in between. CDR3 length equals 13 residues. The V gene's germline CDR1 is MNHGY and CDR2 SAAAGT. The CDR3 nucleotides read TGTGCCAGCAGCGAGGAGGGGAATCAGCCCCAGCATTTT. Translated: CASSEEGNQPQHF.

This chain links TRBV6-6 with TRBJ1-5; D unresolved. Germline V lookup: CDR1 MNHNY, CDR2 SVGAGI (reference sequence). V was cut by 5 bases and J by 4 bases, with 6 bases left in between. The CDR3 totals 12 residues. CDR3 residues: CASSRDNQPQHF. The CDR3 coding sequence is TGTGCCAGCAGTCGAGATAATCAGCCCCAGCATTTT.

There are a few counts of this clone. The gene calls are TRBV19 and TRBJ2-3, with a possible D match to TRBD2 (6 bases). The ends were cut back, 3 bases at V and 1 base at J, with 11 bases in the middle. The CDR3 is 15 amino acids. Germline V gene sequence: CDR1 LNHDA, CDR2 SQIVND (reference sequence). CDR3 loop: CASSMYGGGTDTQYF. The CDR3 DNA sequence: TGTGCCAGTAGTATGTATGGCGGGGGCACAGATACGCAGTATTTT.

The chain uses TRBV10-3 and TRBJ2-3; D may match TRBD1 or TRBD2 (5 bases each). Germline V gene sequence: CDR1 ENHRY, CDR2 SYGVKD. The V and J ends lost 4 bases and 6 bases respectively, with 14 bases between them. The CDR3 runs 14 residues. CDR3 amino acids: CAISGEGPSDTQYF. In nucleotides, the CDR3 is TGTGCCATCAGTGGAGAGGGGCCCTCTGATACGCAGTATTTT.

The chain recombines TRBV5-4 with TRBJ1-6; 8 bases fit TRBD1. Germline CDR1 reads SGHNT; CDR2 reads YYREEE (reference sequence). This CDR3 comprises 15 residues. The ends lost 4 bases at V and 10 bases at J; junction bases unmatched: 10. CDR3 loop: CASSPGQGGHSPLHF. The CDR3, as DNA: TGTGCCAGCAGCCCTGGACAGGGAGGGCACTCACCCCTCCACTTT. Full variable domain (rest looked up from reference TRBV5-4 and TRBJ1-6): ETGVTQSPTHLIKTRGQQVTLRCSSQSGHNTVSWYQQALGQGPQFIFQYYREEENGRGNFPPRFSGLQFPNYSSELNVNALELDDSALYLCASSPGQGGHSPLHFGNGTRLTVT.

The chain joins TRBV5-1 to TRBJ1-1; D is uncertain. Trimming left V 3 bases short and J 0 bases short, with 6 bases between. Germline CDR1 and CDR2: SGHRS and YFSETQ. There are 13 residues in the CDR3. The CDR3, as DNA: TGCGCCAGCAGCTCGCAGTTGAACACTGAAGCTTTCTTT. It encodes CASSSQLNTEAFF.

V and J are TRBV6-1 and TRBJ2-2, with a possible D match to TRBD2 (6 bases). CDR3 length: 15 amino acids. Between the trimmed V and J ends, which lost 8 bases and 6 bases, there was a span of 19 bases. Germline CDR1 is MNHNS and CDR2 is SASEGT. The CDR3 loop reads CASRPGALNAGELFF. CDR3 nucleotides: TGTGCCAGCCGTCCGGGAGCACTTAACGCCGGGGAGCTGTTTTTT.

This chain joins TRBV9 and TRBJ1-1, with D perhaps TRBD1 (5 bases). Trimming removed 0 bases at V and 1 base at J, with 7 bases between. Germline values: CDR1 SGDLS, CDR2 YYNGEE. The CDR3 has 14 amino acids. CDR3: CASSVEGWNTEAFF. The DNA for the CDR3 is TGTGCCAGCAGCGTAGAGGGGTGGAACACTGAAGCTTTCTTT.

The V gene is TRBV7-9, the J gene TRBJ1-4, with a possible D match to TRBD1 (5 bases). V lost 5 bases to trimming and J lost 8 bases, with 30 bases between them. This CDR3 is 19 amino acids long. Germline CDR1 is SEHNR and CDR2 is FQNEAQ (reference sequence). CDR3 nucleotides: TGTGCCAGCAGCCCGCGTTACCAAAAGGGATCGTACAGGAGCGAAAAACTGTTTTTT. It translates to CASSPRYQKGSYRSEKLFF.

V is TRBV29-1 and J is TRBJ2-5, with D perhaps given as TRBD1 or TRBD2 (5 bases each). CDR3 length: 12 amino acids. Trimming removed 6 bases at V and 7 bases at J, with 15 bases between. The germline V gene has CDR1 SQVTM and CDR2 ANQGSEA. The CDR3 bases are TGCAGCGTAACCGGGGCCCCCACGACCCAGTACTTC. It translates to CSVTGAPTTQYF.

In nucleotides, the CDR3 is TGTGCCAGCAGCCAAGATTTCCGGGGGATGGAAAAACTGTTTTTT. Protein: CASSQDFRGMEKLFF. This rearrangement joins TRBV4-2 to TRBJ1-4, with D maybe TRBD1 (5 bases). V lost 0 bases and J lost 8, with 13 bases in between. In germline, CDR1 is LGHNA, CDR2 YNFKEQ. The CDR3 sequence is 15 residues long.

The V gene is TRBV6-6, the J gene TRBJ1-6, with D possibly matching TRBD1 (5 bases). The CDR3 consists of 13 residues. CDR1 and CDR2 (germline): MNHNY, SVGAGI (reference sequence). V shed 6 bases and J shed 10 bases, with 13 bases lying between them. The CDR3 loop is CASSDDSLSPLHF. Written as DNA, the CDR3 is TGTGCCAGCAGCGACGACAGCCTCTCACCCCTCCACTTT.